This TCR beta chain derives from a study of tumor-infiltrating lymphocytes in primary liver carcinoma. Study results and limitations: Researchers did not compare CD4+ and CD8+ repertoires, as samples were bulk unsorted. Tumor-adjacent and tumor-blood pairs overlapped less than tumor region pairs did.

In the case of this clonotype: What it recognizes is unknown. This may stem from a read error, because a much larger clone lies one nucleotide away.

The study extracted blood RNA from unsorted whole blood and also extracted germline DNA. The CDR3 runs 15 residues. Germline CDR1 is SGHDT and CDR2 is YYEEEE. Production of TCR beta cDNA used approximately 0.45 ug total RNA together with a constant-region primer. Three nested multiplex PCR rounds, a slightly modified ARM-PCR, produced the libraries for TCR beta. Two initial PCR rounds of 10 to 11 cycles each paired TRBV1-TRBV30 forward primers with a C-beta reverse primer. TCRdb processed the multiplex PCR reads anew with MiXCR; each CDR3 protein has one entry. The sample yields about 200,000 distinct CDR3 sequences, roughly two thirds seen once.

The specimen was peripheral blood. The TCR originated in a woman between 55 and 75 years old with primary liver carcinoma and hepatitis B virus infection. The rearrangement joins TRBV5-6 to TRBJ2-3; 11 positions match TRBD2. CDR3 nucleotide sequence: TGTGCCAGCATCTTGGGACTAGCGGTCACAGATACGCAGTATTTT. Translated, it gives CASILGLAVTDTQYF. The variable domain in full, completed from reference TRBV5-6 and TRBJ2-3, reads DAGVTQSPTHLIKTRGQQVTLRCSPKSGHDTVSWYQQALGQGPQFIFQYYEEEERQRGNFPDRFSGHQFPNYSSELNVNALLLGDSALYLCASILGLAVTDTQYFGPGTRLTVL.